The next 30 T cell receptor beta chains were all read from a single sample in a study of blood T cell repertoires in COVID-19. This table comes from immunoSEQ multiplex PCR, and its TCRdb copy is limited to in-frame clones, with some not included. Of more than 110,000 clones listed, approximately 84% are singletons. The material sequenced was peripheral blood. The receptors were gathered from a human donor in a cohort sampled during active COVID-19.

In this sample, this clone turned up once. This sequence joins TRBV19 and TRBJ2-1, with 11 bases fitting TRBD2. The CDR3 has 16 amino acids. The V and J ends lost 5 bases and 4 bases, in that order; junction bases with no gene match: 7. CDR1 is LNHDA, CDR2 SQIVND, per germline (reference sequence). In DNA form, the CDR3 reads TGTGCCAGTAGTGCCTCACTAGCGGGAGCTTACAATGAGCAGTTCTTC. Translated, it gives CASSASLAGAYNEQFF.

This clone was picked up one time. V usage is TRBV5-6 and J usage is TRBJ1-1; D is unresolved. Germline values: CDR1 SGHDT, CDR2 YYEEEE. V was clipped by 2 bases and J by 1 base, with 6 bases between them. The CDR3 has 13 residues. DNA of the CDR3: TGTGCCAGCAGCTTCGGAGGGAACACTGAAGCTTTCTTT. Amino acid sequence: CASSFGGNTEAFF. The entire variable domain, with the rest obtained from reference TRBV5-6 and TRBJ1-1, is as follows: DAGVTQSPTHLIKTRGQQVTLRCSPKSGHDTVSWYQQALGQGPQFIFQYYEEEERQRGNFPDRFSGHQFPNYSSELNVNALLLGDSALYLCASSFGGNTEAFFGQGTRLTVV.

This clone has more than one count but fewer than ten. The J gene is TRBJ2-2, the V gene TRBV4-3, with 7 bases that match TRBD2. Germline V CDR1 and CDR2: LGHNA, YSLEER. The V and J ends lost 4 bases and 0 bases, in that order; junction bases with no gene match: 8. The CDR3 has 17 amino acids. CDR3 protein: CASSPSPGLPNTGELFF. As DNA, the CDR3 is TGCGCCAGCAGCCCTTCCCCGGGACTACCGAACACCGGGGAGCTGTTTTTT.

CDR3 amino acids: CASSQSYRTSGKSYNEQFF. CDR3 nucleotides: TGTGCCAGCAGCCAATCGTATCGGACTAGCGGGAAATCCTACAATGAGCAGTTCTTC. The chain has TRBV14 and TRBJ2-1, with 12 bases matching TRBD2. The CDR3 is 19 residues long. The trim removed 2 bases at V and 1 base at J, leaving 9 bases unmatched. The germline CDR1 and CDR2 sequences are SGHDN and FVKESK.

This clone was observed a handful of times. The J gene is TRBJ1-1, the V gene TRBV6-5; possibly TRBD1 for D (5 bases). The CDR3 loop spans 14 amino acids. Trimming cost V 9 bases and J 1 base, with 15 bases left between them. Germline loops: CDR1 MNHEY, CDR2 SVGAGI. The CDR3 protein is CASSRRVENTEAFF. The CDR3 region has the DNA TGTGCCAGTTCCCGCAGGGTTGAGAACACTGAAGCTTTCTTT.

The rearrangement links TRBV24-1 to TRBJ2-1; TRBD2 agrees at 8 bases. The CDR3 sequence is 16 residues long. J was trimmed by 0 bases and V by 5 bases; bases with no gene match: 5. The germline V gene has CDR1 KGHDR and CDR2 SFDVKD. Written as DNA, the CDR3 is TGTGCCACCAGTGGGTCAAGCGGGAGCTCCTACAATGAGCAGTTCTTC. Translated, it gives CATSGSSGSSYNEQFF.

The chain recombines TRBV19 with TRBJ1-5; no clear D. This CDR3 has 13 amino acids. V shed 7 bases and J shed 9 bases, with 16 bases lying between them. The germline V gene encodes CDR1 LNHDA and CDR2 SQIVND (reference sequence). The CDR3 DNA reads TGTGCCAGTACCATAAACAGAGGAGGGCCCCAGCATTTT. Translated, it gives CASTINRGGPQHF. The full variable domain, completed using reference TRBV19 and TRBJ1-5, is DGGITQSPKYLFRKEGQNVTLSCEQNLNHDAMYWYRQDPGQGLRLIYYSQIVNDFQKGDIAEGYSVSREKKESFPLTVTSAQKNPTAFYLCASTINRGGPQHFGDGTRLSIL.

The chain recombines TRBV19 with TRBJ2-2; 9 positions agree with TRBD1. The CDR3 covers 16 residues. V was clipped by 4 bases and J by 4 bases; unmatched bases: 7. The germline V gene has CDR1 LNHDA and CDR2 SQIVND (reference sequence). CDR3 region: CASSTRGTGSTGELFF. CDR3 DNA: TGTGCCAGTAGTACCCGAGGGACAGGGAGCACCGGGGAGCTGTTTTTT.

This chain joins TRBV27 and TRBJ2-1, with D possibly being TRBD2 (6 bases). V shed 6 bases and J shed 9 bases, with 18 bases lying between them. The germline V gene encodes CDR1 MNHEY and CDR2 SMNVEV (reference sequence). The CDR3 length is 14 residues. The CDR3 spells CASRPRDSLREQFF. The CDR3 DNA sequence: TGTGCCAGCAGACCTCGGGACTCCCTTCGTGAGCAGTTCTTC.

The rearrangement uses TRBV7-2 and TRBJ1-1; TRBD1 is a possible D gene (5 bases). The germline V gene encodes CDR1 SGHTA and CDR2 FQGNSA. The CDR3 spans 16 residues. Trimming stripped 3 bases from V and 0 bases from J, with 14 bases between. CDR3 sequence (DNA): TGTGCCAGCAGCTTGAGGGGAGGGTTCCTGAACACTGAAGCTTTCTTT. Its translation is CASSLRGGFLNTEAFF.

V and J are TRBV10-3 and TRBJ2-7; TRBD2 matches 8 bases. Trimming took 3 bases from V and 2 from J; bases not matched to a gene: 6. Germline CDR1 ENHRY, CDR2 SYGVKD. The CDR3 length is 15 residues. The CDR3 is CAISDPAGDTYEQYF. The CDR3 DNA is TGTGCCATCAGTGATCCAGCGGGGGATACCTACGAGCAGTACTTC.

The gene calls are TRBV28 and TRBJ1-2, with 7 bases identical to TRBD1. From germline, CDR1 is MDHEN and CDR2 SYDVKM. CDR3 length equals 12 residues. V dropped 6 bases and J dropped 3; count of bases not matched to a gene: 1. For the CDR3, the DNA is TGTGCCAGCAGCGACAGGGACTATGGCTACACCTTC. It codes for CASSDRDYGYTF.

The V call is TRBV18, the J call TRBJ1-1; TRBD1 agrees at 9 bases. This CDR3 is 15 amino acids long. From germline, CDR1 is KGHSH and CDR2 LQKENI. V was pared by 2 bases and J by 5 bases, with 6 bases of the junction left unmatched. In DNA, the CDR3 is TGTGCCAGCTCACCATCCGGGACAGGGCAGACTGAAGCTTTCTTT. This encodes CASSPSGTGQTEAFF.

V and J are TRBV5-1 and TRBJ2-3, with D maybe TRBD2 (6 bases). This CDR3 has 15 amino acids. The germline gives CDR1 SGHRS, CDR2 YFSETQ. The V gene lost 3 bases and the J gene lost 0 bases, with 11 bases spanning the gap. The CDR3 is CASSSLGTSTDTQYF. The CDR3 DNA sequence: TGCGCCAGCAGCTCCTTGGGGACTAGCACAGATACGCAGTATTTT.

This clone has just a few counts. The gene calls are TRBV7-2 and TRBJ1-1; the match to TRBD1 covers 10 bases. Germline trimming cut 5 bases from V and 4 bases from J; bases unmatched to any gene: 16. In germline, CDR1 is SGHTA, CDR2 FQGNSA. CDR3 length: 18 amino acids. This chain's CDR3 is CASSTRGQGRGMGTEAFF. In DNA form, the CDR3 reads TGTGCCAGCAGCACCCGGGGACAGGGGAGGGGAATGGGCACTGAAGCTTTCTTT.

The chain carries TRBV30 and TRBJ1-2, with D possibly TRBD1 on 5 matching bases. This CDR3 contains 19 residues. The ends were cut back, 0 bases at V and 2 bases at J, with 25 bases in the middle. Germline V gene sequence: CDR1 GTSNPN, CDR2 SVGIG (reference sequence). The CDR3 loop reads CAWSVGGGASARQNYGYTF. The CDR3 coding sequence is TGTGCCTGGAGTGTGGGTGGCGGGGCCTCTGCCCGGCAAAACTATGGCTACACCTTC.

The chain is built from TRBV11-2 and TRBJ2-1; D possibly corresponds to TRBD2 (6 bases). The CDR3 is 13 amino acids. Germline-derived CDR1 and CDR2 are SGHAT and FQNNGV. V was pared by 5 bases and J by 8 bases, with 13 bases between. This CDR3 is CASSPTGAHEQFF. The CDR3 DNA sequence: TGTGCCAGCAGCCCCACGGGAGCTCATGAGCAGTTCTTC.

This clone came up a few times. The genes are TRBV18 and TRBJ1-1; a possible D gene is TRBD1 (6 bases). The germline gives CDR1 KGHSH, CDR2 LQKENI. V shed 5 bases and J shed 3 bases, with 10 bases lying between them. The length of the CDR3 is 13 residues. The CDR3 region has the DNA TGTGCCAGCTCATCCTGGACAGACACTGAAGCTTTCTTT. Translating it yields CASSSWTDTEAFF.

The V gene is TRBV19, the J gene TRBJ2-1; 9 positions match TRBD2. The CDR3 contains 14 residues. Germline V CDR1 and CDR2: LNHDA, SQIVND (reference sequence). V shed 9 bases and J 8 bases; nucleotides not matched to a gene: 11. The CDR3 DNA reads TGTGCCAGCTCAGTGGGACTAGCAAGCCATGAGCAGTTCTTC. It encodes CASSVGLASHEQFF.

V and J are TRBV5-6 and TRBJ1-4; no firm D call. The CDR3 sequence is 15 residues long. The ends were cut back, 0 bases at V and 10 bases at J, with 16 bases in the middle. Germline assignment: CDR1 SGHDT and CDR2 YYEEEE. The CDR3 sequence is CASSLVAAKGSKLFF. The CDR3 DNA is TGTGCCAGCAGCTTGGTAGCGGCCAAAGGGTCAAAACTGTTTTTT.

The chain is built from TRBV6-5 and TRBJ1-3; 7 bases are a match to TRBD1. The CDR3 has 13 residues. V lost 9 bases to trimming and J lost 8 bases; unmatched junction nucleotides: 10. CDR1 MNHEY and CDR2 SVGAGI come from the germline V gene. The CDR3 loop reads CASLAGGLYTIYF. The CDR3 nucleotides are TGTGCCAGTCTAGCAGGGGGTTTGTACACCATATATTTT.

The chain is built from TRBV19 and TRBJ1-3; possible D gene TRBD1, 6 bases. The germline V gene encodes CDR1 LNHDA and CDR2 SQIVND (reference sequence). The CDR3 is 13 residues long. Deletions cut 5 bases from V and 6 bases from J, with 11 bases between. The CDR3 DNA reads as TGTGCCAGTAGTCTGACAGGCGTAAACACCATATATTTT. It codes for CASSLTGVNTIYF.

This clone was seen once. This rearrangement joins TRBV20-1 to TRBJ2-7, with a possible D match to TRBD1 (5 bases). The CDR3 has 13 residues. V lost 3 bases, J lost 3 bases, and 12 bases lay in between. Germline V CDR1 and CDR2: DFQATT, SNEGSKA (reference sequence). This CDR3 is CSASSRQNYEQYF. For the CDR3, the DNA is TGCAGTGCTAGTAGTCGACAGAACTACGAGCAGTACTTC.

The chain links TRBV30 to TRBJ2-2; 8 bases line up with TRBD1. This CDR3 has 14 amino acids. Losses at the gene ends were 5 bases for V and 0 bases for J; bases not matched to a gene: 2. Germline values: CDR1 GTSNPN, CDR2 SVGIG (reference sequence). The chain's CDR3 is CAWGQGPNTGELFF. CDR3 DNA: TGTGCCTGGGGACAGGGCCCGAACACCGGGGAGCTGTTTTTT.

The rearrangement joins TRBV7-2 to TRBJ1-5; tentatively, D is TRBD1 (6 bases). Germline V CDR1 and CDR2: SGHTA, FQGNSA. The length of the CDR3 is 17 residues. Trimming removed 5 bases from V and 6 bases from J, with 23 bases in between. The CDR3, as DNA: TGTGCCAGCAGCAGAGGGGGTGGGGCAGGGAGAGGTCAGCCCCAGCATTTT. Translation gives CASSRGGGAGRGQPQHF.

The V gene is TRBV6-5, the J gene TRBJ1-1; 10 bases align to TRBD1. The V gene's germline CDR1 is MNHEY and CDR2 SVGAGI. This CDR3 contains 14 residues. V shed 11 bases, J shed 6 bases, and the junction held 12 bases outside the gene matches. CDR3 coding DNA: TGTGCCTGGGGGGGGACAGGGGTTGGTTCTGAAGCTTTCTTT. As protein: CAWGGTGVGSEAFF.

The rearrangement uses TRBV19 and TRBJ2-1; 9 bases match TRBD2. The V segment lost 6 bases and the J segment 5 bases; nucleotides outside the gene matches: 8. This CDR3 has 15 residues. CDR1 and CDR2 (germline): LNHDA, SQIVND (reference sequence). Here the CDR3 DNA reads TGTGCCAGTAGCTCCGGGACTAGCTTCAACAATGAGCAGTTCTTC. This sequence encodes CASSSGTSFNNEQFF. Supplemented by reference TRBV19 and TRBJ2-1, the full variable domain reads DGGITQSPKYLFRKEGQNVTLSCEQNLNHDAMYWYRQDPGQGLRLIYYSQIVNDFQKGDIAEGYSVSREKKESFPLTVTSAQKNPTAFYLCASSSGTSFNNEQFFGPGTRLTVL.

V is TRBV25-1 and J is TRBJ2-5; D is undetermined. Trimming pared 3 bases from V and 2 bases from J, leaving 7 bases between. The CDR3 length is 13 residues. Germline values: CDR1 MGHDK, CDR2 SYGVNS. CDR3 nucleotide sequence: TGTGCCAGCAGTGAGACAATTCAAGAGACCCAGTACTTC. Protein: CASSETIQETQYF. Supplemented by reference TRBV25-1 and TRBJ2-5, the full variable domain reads EADIYQTPRYLVIGTGKKITLECSQTMGHDKMYWYQQDPGMELHLIHYSYGVNSTEKGDLSSESTVSRIRTEHFPLTLESARPSHTSQYLCASSETIQETQYFGPGTRLLVL.

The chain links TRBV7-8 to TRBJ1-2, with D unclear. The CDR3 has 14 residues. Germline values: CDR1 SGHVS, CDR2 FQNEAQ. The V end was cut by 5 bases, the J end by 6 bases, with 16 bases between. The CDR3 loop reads CASSPSFVSDGYTF. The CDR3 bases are TGTGCCAGCAGCCCTAGTTTTGTCTCAGATGGCTACACCTTC. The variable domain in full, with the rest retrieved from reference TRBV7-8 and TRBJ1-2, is GAGVSQSPRYKVAKRGQDVALRCDPISGHVSLFWYQQALGQGPEFLTYFQNEAQLDKSGLPSDRFFAERPEGSVSTLKIQRTQQEDSAVYLCASSPSFVSDGYTFGSGTRLTVV.

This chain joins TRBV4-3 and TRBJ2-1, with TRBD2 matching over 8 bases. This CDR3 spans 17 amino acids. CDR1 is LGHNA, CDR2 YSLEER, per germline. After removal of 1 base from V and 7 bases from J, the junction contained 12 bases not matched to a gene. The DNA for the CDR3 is TGCGCCAGCAGCCAAGTTTTAGGGCCGGGCGGGAGGAATGAGCAGTTCTTC. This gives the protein CASSQVLGPGGRNEQFF.